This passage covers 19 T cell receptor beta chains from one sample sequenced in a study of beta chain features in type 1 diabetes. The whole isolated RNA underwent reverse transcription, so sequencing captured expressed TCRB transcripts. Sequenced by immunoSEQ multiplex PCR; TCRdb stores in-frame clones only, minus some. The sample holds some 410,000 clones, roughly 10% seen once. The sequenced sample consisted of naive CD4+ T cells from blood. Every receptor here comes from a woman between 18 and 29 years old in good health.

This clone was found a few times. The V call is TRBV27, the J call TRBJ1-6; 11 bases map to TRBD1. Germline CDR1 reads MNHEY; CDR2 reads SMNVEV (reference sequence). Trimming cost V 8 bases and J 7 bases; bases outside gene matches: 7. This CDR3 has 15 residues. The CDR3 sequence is CASLPGDRGNSPLHF. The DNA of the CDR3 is TGTGCCAGCCTCCCGGGGGACAGGGGGAATTCACCCCTCCACTTT.

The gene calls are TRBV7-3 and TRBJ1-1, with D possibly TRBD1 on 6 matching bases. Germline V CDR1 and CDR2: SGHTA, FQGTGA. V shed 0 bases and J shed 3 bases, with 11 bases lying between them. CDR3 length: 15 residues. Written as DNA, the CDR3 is TGTGCCAGCAGCTTAACGGCAGGGGAGGACACTGAAGCTTTCTTT. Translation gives CASSLTAGEDTEAFF. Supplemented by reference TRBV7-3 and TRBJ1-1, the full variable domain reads GAGVSQTPSNKVTEKGKYVELRCDPISGHTALYWYRQSLGQGPEFLIYFQGTGAADDSGLPNDRFFAVRPEGSVSTLKIQRTERGDSAVYLCASSLTAGEDTEAFFGQGTRLTVV.

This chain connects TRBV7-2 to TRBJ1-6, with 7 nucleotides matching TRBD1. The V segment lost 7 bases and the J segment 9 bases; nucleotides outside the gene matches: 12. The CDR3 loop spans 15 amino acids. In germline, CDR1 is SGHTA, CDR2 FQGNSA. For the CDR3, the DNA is TGTGCCAGCAACCTAGGTGGCAGGGGGGCTTCACCCCTCCACTTT. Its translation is CASNLGGRGASPLHF. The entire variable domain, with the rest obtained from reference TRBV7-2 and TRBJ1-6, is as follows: GAGVSQSPSNKVTEKGKDVELRCDPISGHTALYWYRQSLGQGLEFLIYFQGNSAPDKSGLPSDRFSAERTGGSVSTLTIQRTQQEDSAVYLCASNLGGRGASPLHFGNGTRLTVT.

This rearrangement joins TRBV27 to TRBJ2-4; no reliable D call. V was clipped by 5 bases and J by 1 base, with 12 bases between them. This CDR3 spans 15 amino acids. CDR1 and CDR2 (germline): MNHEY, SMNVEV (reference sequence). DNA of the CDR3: TGTGCCAGCAGTAAGGGTCCGAAGGCCAAAAACATTCAGTACTTC. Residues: CASSKGPKAKNIQYF.

The CDR3 is CASSQLAGGGDTQYF. In nucleotides, the CDR3 is TGTGCCAGCAGCCAATTAGCGGGAGGAGGTGATACGCAGTATTTT. The J gene is TRBJ2-3, the V gene TRBV4-2; 10 positions agree with TRBD2. This CDR3 is built from 15 residues. The ends lost 2 bases at V and 6 bases at J; junction bases unmatched: 5. The germline V gene encodes CDR1 LGHNA and CDR2 YNFKEQ.

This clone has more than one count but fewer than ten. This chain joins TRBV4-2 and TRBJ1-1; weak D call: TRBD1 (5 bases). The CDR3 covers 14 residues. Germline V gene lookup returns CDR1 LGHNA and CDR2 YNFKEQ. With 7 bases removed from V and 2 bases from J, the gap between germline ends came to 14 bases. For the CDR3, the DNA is TGTGCCAGCATGCGGGCTGACAGCAACACTGAAGCTTTCTTT. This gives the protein CASMRADSNTEAFF.

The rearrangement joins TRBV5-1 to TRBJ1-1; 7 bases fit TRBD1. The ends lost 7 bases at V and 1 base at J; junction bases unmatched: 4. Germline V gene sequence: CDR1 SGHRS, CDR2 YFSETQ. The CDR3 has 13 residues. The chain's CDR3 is CASRDRENTEAFF. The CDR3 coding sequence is TGCGCCAGCCGAGACAGGGAGAACACTGAAGCTTTCTTT. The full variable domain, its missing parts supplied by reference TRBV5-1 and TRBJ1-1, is KAGVTQTPRYLIKTRGQQVTLSCSPISGHRSVSWYQQTPGQGLQFLFEYFSETQRNKGNFPGRFSGRQFSNSRSEMNVSTLELGDSALYLCASRDRENTEAFFGQGTRLTVV.

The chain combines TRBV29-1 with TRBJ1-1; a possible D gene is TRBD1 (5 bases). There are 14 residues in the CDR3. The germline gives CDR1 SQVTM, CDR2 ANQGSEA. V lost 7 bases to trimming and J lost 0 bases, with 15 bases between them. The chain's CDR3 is CSAVRRGMNTEAFF. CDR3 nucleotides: TGCAGCGCCGTGAGGCGGGGGATGAACACTGAAGCTTTCTTT.

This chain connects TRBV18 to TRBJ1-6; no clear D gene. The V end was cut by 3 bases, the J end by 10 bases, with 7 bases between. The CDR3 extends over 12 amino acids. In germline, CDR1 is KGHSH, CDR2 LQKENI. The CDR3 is CASSPVGSPLHF. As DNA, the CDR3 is TGTGCCAGCTCACCGGTAGGGTCACCCCTCCACTTT.

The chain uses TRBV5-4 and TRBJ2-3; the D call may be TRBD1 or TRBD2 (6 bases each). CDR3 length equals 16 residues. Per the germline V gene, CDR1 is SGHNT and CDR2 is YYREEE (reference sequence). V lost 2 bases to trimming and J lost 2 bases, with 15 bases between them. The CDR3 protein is CASSLPTRGATDTQYF. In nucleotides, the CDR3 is TGTGCCAGCAGCTTACCGACTAGGGGGGCCACAGATACGCAGTATTTT.

Written as DNA, the CDR3 is TGTGCCTGGAAAGGGAGTCCCTACGAGCAGTACTTC. It translates to CAWKGSPYEQYF. The chain recombines TRBV30 with TRBJ2-5, with D perhaps TRBD2 (5 bases). Judging by the DNA end, TRBJ2-7 fits better; the J call may be wrong. CDR3 length: 12 residues. Germline V lookup: CDR1 GTSNPN, CDR2 SVGIG (reference sequence).

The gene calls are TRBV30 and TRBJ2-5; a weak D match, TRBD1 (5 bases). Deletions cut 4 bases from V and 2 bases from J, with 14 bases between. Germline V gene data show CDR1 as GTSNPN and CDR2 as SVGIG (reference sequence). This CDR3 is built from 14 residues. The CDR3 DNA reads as TGTGCCTGGAACAAGGGGTCCCAACAAGAGACCCAGTACTTC. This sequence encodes CAWNKGSQQETQYF.

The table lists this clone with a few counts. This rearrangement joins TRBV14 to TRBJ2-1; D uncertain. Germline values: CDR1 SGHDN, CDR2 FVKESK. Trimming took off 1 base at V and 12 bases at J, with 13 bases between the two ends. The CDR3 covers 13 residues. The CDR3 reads CASSQGSRSVQFF. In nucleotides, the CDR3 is TGTGCCAGCAGCCAAGGTAGTAGGAGTGTGCAGTTCTTC.

In DNA form, the CDR3 reads TGTGCCAGCAGCCGGGACAGGGGGATCACAGATACGCAGTATTTT. Translating gives CASSRDRGITDTQYF. The genes are TRBV7-9 and TRBJ2-3; TRBD1 aligns across 11 bases. V was pared by 5 bases and J by 2 bases, with 3 bases of the junction left unmatched. The CDR3 consists of 15 residues. Germline loops: CDR1 SEHNR, CDR2 FQNEAQ (reference sequence). The full variable domain, completed using reference TRBV7-9 and TRBJ2-3, is DTGVSQNPRHKITKRGQNVTFRCDPISEHNRLYWYRQTLGQGPEFLTYFQNEAQLEKSRLLSDRFSAERPKGSFSTLEIQRTEQGDSAMYLCASSRDRGITDTQYFGPGTRLTVL.

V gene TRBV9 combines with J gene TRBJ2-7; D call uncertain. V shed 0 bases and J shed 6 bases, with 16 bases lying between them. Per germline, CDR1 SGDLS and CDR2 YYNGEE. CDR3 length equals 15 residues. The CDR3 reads CASSVEVSSLSEQYF. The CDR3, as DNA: TGTGCCAGCAGCGTAGAGGTTAGCTCCCTGAGCGAGCAGTACTTC.

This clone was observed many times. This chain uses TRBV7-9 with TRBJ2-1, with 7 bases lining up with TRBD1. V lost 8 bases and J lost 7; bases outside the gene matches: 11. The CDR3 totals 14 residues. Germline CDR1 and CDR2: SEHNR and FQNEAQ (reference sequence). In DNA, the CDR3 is TGTGCCAGCGCCCGAGCGGTACAGGGGAATGAGCAGTTCTTC. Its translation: CASARAVQGNEQFF. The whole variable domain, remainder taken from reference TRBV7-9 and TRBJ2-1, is DTGVSQNPRHKITKRGQNVTFRCDPISEHNRLYWYRQTLGQGPEFLTYFQNEAQLEKSRLLSDRFSAERPKGSFSTLEIQRTEQGDSAMYLCASARAVQGNEQFFGPGTRLTVL.

CDR3 sequence reads: CASSLQGQGPQYV. The CDR3 DNA reads TGTGCCAGCAGTTTACAGGGACAGGGGCCTCAGTACGTC. V and J are TRBV28 and TRBJ2-7, with 10 bases identical to TRBD1. The CDR3 extends over 13 amino acids. CDR1 is MDHEN and CDR2 is SYDVKM in the germline V gene. With V trimmed by 2 bases and J by 10 bases, 5 bases remained unmatched.

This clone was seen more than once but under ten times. In DNA, the CDR3 is TGCGCCAGCAGCTTGGTCCAACCGGGACTAGCGGGAGTTGAGCAGTACTTC. The encoded protein is CASSLVQPGLAGVEQYF. The chain links TRBV5-1 to TRBJ2-7, with 14 nucleotides matching TRBD2. This CDR3 spans 17 amino acids. After removal of 0 bases from V and 7 bases from J, the junction contained 9 bases not matched to a gene. Germline V gives CDR1 SGHRS, CDR2 YFSETQ.

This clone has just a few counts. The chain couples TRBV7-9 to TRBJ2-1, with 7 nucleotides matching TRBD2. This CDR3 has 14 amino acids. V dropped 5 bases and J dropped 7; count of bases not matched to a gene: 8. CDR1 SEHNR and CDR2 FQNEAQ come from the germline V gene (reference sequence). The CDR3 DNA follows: TGTGCCAGCAGCCAGGCCCTAGCGGTTAATGAGCAGTTCTTC. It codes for CASSQALAVNEQFF.